The clone carrying this TCR beta chain was observed many times. Its antigen is undetermined. The data belong to a study of T cell clonality in common variable immunodeficiency. Blood samples were heparinized, 5 to 8 ml per donor. The table came from immunoSEQ multiplex PCR; TCRdb's copy has only in-frame clones and leaves some out. Singletons are absent from the sample, which has 40,000 to 55,000 clones. Study findings and constraints: Reportedly, TCR beta sequences from common variable immunodeficiency showed fewer deletions and N-nucleotide insertions.

This clonotype was sampled from a person aged 18 to 75 in good health. The specimen sequenced was peripheral blood mononuclear cells.

CDR3 region: CSAQQGYAVYDYGYTF. CDR3 DNA, as far as it was read: TGCAGTGCTCAACAGGGATATGCGGTATACGACTATGGC. This rearrangement joins TRBV20-1 to TRBJ1-2; D may be TRBD1 (6 bases). The read falls 3 residues short of the CDR3 end, and the missing part is taken from the germline J gene. Germline lookup yields CDR1 DFQATT and CDR2 SNEGSKA (reference sequence). This CDR3 region has 16 residues. Trimming left V 5 bases short and J 3 bases short, with 22 bases between.